These 27 T cell receptor beta chains were sequenced from one sample in a study of T cells after yellow fever vaccination. TCRdb re-called the 5' RACE reads with MiXCR, one entry per CDR3 protein. The sample has about 300,000 distinct CDR3 sequences, approximately 7% seen once; the top ten hold roughly a sixth. The sequencing used PBMCs, collected about 49 days after the first yellow fever vaccination. All receptors come from a man aged 18-30 years who received the YFV17D yellow fever vaccine.

The sample holds a few counts of this clonotype. The genes are TRBV3-1 and TRBJ1-2; tentatively, D is TRBD1 (5 bases). Germline V gene sequence: CDR1 LGHDT, CDR2 YNNKEL (reference sequence). V was trimmed by 4 bases and J by 8 bases, leaving 14 bases between them. The CDR3 consists of 13 residues. DNA of the CDR3: TGTGCCAGCAGCCCCCTTCGGGGGGAGGGCTACACCTTC. This encodes CASSPLRGEGYTF. The complete variable domain, with remaining parts taken from reference TRBV3-1 and TRBJ1-2, reads DTAVSQTPKYLVTQMGNDKSIKCEQNLGHDTMYWYKQDSKKFLKIMFSYNNKELIINETVPNRFSPKSPDKAHLNLHINSLELGDSAVYFCASSPLRGEGYTFGSGTRLTVV.

In this sample, this clonotype turned up a few times. This sequence joins TRBV11-2 and TRBJ2-7; D gene unclear. Between the trimmed V and J ends, which lost 0 bases and 0 bases, there was a span of 6 bases. The CDR3 is made up of 14 amino acids. Germline V CDR1 and CDR2: SGHAT, FQNNGV. The CDR3 DNA reads TGTGCCAGCAGCTTAGATTTCGGCTCCTACGAGCAGTACTTC. This codes for CASSLDFGSYEQYF.

This clonotype was counted a few times. V is TRBV11-2 and J is TRBJ2-7; a weak D match, TRBD1 (6 bases). V was trimmed by 1 base and J by 4 bases, leaving 17 bases between them. The CDR3 is 16 residues long. The V gene's germline CDR1 is SGHAT and CDR2 FQNNGV. The CDR3 loop reads CASSLAARGPIYEQYF. The CDR3 DNA reads TGTGCCAGCAGCTTAGCGGCCAGGGGACCTATTTACGAGCAGTACTTC.

The chain recombines TRBV10-3 with TRBJ2-7, with D unresolved. V lost 1 base to trimming and J lost 3 bases, with 10 bases between them. Germline loops: CDR1 ENHRY, CDR2 SYGVKD. The CDR3 loop spans 14 amino acids. The CDR3 spells CAISEYLKGYEQYV. DNA of the CDR3: TGTGCCATCAGTGAGTATCTAAAGGGCTACGAGCAGTACGTC.

This clonotype occurred many times. The V gene is TRBV10-3, the J gene TRBJ2-3; D is ambiguous. Germline-derived CDR1 and CDR2 are ENHRY and SYGVKD. Trimming took off 0 bases at V and 3 bases at J, with 1 base between the two ends. The CDR3 is 12 amino acids. The DNA of the CDR3 is TGTGCCATCAGTGAGTCTACAGATACGCAGTATTTT. This gives the protein CAISESTDTQYF.

Here the CDR3 DNA reads TGTGCCAGCAGGATTTACAGGGAAGCTTTCTTT. Translating gives CASRIYREAFF. The V and J genes are TRBV2 and TRBJ1-1; D may be TRBD1 (5 bases). This CDR3 region has 11 residues. Per the germline V gene, CDR1 is SNHLY and CDR2 is FYNNEI. V lost 6 bases and J 8 bases, leaving 10 bases between the germline ends. The whole variable domain, remainder taken from reference TRBV2 and TRBJ1-1, is EPEVTQTPSHQVTQMGQEVILRCVPISNHLYFYWYRQILGQKVEFLVSFYNNEISEKSEIFDDQFSVERPDGSNFTLKIRSTKLEDSAMYFCASRIYREAFFGQGTRLTVV.

This clonotype was counted at least ten times. The rearrangement uses TRBV5-1 and TRBJ2-3; 10 nucleotides match TRBD1. Per the germline V gene, CDR1 is SGHRS and CDR2 is YFSETQ. CDR3 length equals 16 residues. J was trimmed by 3 bases and V by 4 bases; bases with no gene match: 8. The CDR3 DNA reads TGCGCCAGCAGCCATGGGACAGGGGAGACGACAGATACGCAGTATTTT. Translation gives CASSHGTGETTDTQYF.

This clonotype occurred a few times. CDR3: CASSEASSGLLAGASYGYTF. CDR3 DNA sequence: TGTGCCAGCAGTGAAGCTTCTTCAGGCCTCCTAGCCGGGGCCTCCTATGGCTACACCTTC. The V gene is TRBV6-1, the J gene TRBJ1-2, with D tentatively TRBD1 (5 bases). CDR3 size: 20 residues. Germline V gene data show CDR1 as MNHNS and CDR2 as SASEGT. The V and J ends lost 0 bases and 4 bases respectively, with 27 bases between them.

In this sample, this clonotype turned up many times. The chain combines TRBV18 with TRBJ2-2; 7 bases line up with TRBD1. Germline V gene sequence: CDR1 KGHSH, CDR2 LQKENI. The CDR3 has 15 residues. V lost 4 bases, J lost 7 bases, and 9 bases stayed unmatched. As DNA, the CDR3 is TGTGCCAGCTCACGGGACAGACCTATGAGCGGGGAGCTGTTTTTT. Residues: CASSRDRPMSGELFF.

This clonotype was detected many times. The V call is TRBV7-2, the J call TRBJ1-1; D is undetermined. CDR1 and CDR2 from the germline V gene are SGHTA and FQGNSA. The V gene lost 3 bases and the J gene lost 4 bases, with 3 bases spanning the gap. The CDR3 has 11 amino acids. CDR3 protein: CASSLSTEAFF. The DNA for the CDR3 is TGTGCCAGCAGCTTGAGCACTGAAGCTTTCTTT.

This clonotype was seen only a few times. The chain uses TRBV6-1 and TRBJ2-1; D is ambiguous. CDR1 and CDR2 (germline): MNHNS, SASEGT. V lost 1 base, J lost 0 bases, and 7 bases lay in between. CDR3 length equals 15 residues. CDR3 in amino acids: CASSEGVSSYNEQFF. The CDR3, as DNA: TGTGCCAGCAGTGAAGGGGTCAGCTCCTACAATGAGCAGTTCTTC.

On this clonotype itself: At one boundary the junction diverges from the germline segment, which might be a read error. This sequence joins TRBV7-7 and TRBJ2-2; D ambiguous. This CDR3 is 16 amino acids long. Germline values: CDR1 SSHAT, CDR2 FNYEAQ (reference sequence). CDR3 loop: CASSIRTLPNTGELFF. CDR3 DNA sequence: TGTGCTAGCAGCATACGGACGCTTCCGAACACCGGGGAGCTGTTTTTT. Full variable domain (missing parts from reference TRBV7-7 and TRBJ2-2): GAGVSQSPRYKVTKRGQDVTLRCDPISSHATLYWYQQALGQGPEFLTYFNYEAQPDKSGLPSDRFSAERPEGSISTLTIQRTEQRDSAMYRCASSIRTLPNTGELFFGEGSRLTVL.

The genes are TRBV20-1 and TRBJ2-5, with a weak D call TRBD2 (6 bases). CDR1 is DFQATT and CDR2 is SNEGSKA in the germline V gene (reference sequence). The CDR3 covers 13 residues. Trimming shortened V by 3 bases and J by 2 bases, and 10 bases separated the two germline ends. The DNA of the CDR3 is TGCAGTGCTAGTCGCGGGGATCAAGAGACCCAGTACTTC. It yields the protein CSASRGDQETQYF.

This clonotype was detected ten times or more. The chain uses TRBV6-5 and TRBJ1-5, with D possibly matching TRBD1 (6 bases). V lost 8 bases, J lost 1 base, and 12 bases lay in between. The CDR3 is 14 residues long. Germline values: CDR1 MNHEY, CDR2 SVGAGI. The CDR3 loop is CASGSTGSNQPQHF. In DNA form, the CDR3 reads TGTGCCAGCGGCTCAACAGGGAGCAATCAGCCCCAGCATTTT.

The CDR3 DNA reads as TGCAGTGCTAGACCCCCTCTACATACAGATACGCAGTATTTT. This gives the protein CSARPPLHTDTQYF. This chain links TRBV20-1 with TRBJ2-3; D remains ambiguous. The germline V gene has CDR1 DFQATT and CDR2 SNEGSKA (reference sequence). The CDR3 runs 14 residues. Trimming shortened V by 2 bases and J by 3 bases, and 12 bases separated the two germline ends.

This chain links TRBV24-1 with TRBJ1-2; 9 nucleotides line up with TRBD1. There are 15 residues in the CDR3. J lost 6 bases, V lost 6 bases, and 10 bases had no gene match. Germline CDR1 and CDR2: KGHDR and SFDVKD. This chain's CDR3 is CATSLICRTGDGYTF. The CDR3 coding sequence is TGTGCCACCAGTTTGATTTGTCGGACAGGGGATGGCTACACCTTC.

This clonotype was detected a few times. The V call is TRBV19, the J call TRBJ2-1; 10 positions match TRBD1. This CDR3 contains 16 residues. J gave up 1 base and V 5 bases, and 5 bases lay outside the gene matches. Germline CDR1 is LNHDA and CDR2 is SQIVND (reference sequence). The CDR3 DNA reads as TGTGCCAGTAGTGGACGGACAGGGGGATCCTACAATGAGCAGTTCTTC. Its translation: CASSGRTGGSYNEQFF.

In its sample, this clonotype was seen a few times. V gene TRBV7-9 combines with J gene TRBJ2-2; D not resolved. The ends were cut back, 1 base at V and 2 bases at J, with 8 bases in the middle. The CDR3 contains 15 residues. The germline V gene encodes CDR1 SEHNR and CDR2 FQNEAQ (reference sequence). This chain's CDR3 is CASSLVLGNTGELFF. CDR3 sequence (DNA): TGTGCCAGCAGCTTAGTTTTGGGAAACACCGGGGAGCTGTTTTTT. Together with reference TRBV7-9 and TRBJ2-2, the CDR3 gives the full variable domain: DTGVSQNPRHKITKRGQNVTFRCDPISEHNRLYWYRQTLGQGPEFLTYFQNEAQLEKSRLLSDRFSAERPKGSFSTLEIQRTEQGDSAMYLCASSLVLGNTGELFFGEGSRLTVL.

This clonotype turned up a few times. The CDR3 reads CASSPPEYQETQYF. DNA of the CDR3: TGTGCCAGCAGCCCCCCCGAGTACCAAGAGACCCAGTACTTC. This chain joins TRBV7-6 and TRBJ2-5; D unclear. This CDR3 comprises 14 residues. V was cut by 5 bases and J by 0 bases, with 10 bases left in between. Germline CDR1 SGHVS, CDR2 FNYEAQ.

This clonotype was recorded many times. The V call is TRBV4-3, the J call TRBJ2-3; D is ambiguous. In germline, CDR1 is LGHNA, CDR2 YSLEER. This CDR3 has 14 residues. V was shortened by 4 bases and J by 5 bases, with 13 bases between the two germline ends. The CDR3 spells CASSLGDPGDTQYF. The CDR3 DNA reads as TGCGCCAGCAGCCTGGGCGACCCGGGAGATACGCAGTATTTT.

This rearrangement joins TRBV4-3 to TRBJ1-1; 7 bases are shared with TRBD1. In germline, CDR1 is LGHNA, CDR2 YSLEER. V shed 0 bases and J 10 bases; nucleotides not matched to a gene: 11. The CDR3 runs to 15 residues. The DNA for the CDR3 is TGCGCCAGCAGCCAAGAGAGAGGGGGCTGGTTTACAGCTTTCTTT. It is translated as CASSQERGGWFTAFF.

The chain links TRBV3-1 to TRBJ2-7, with D unclear. The germline gives CDR1 LGHDT, CDR2 YNNKEL (reference sequence). The CDR3 runs 13 residues. Trimming pared 1 base from V and 3 bases from J, leaving 7 bases between. CDR3 coding DNA: TGTGCCAGCAGCCAAGGGCAGGACTACGAGCAGTACGTC. It codes for CASSQGQDYEQYV.

This clonotype was recorded many times. The chain joins TRBV5-1 to TRBJ1-6; D gene ambiguous. The CDR3 loop spans 10 amino acids. The V gene lost 6 bases and the J gene lost 11 bases, with 6 bases spanning the gap. From germline, CDR1 is SGHRS and CDR2 YFSETQ. The CDR3 DNA reads as TGCGCCAGCAACCAACCACCCCTCCACTTT. This encodes CASNQPPLHF.

This clonotype has a handful of counts. This chain links TRBV4-2 with TRBJ1-2; D call uncertain. The V gene lost 0 bases and the J gene lost 8 bases, with 16 bases spanning the gap. The CDR3 is made up of 15 amino acids. CDR1 is LGHNA and CDR2 is YNFKEQ in the germline V gene. The CDR3 DNA is TGTGCCAGCAGCCAAGATGGCAACCGACTCGAAGGCTACACCTTC. Amino acids: CASSQDGNRLEGYTF.

This clonotype was counted between two and nine times. The CDR3: CSAGGAANYGYTF. CDR3 nucleotides: TGCAGTGCTGGCGGGGCTGCTAACTATGGCTACACCTTC. The chain recombines TRBV20-1 with TRBJ1-2, with D perhaps TRBD1 (5 bases). The germline V gene encodes CDR1 DFQATT and CDR2 SNEGSKA (reference sequence). The V gene lost 5 bases and the J gene lost 0 bases, with 10 bases spanning the gap. The CDR3 sequence is 13 residues long.

The rearrangement joins TRBV20-1 to TRBJ2-7; 7 bases align to TRBD2. CDR1 and CDR2 from the germline V gene are DFQATT and SNEGSKA (reference sequence). The CDR3 contains 18 residues. J gave up 4 bases and V 3 bases, and 21 bases lay outside the gene matches. The CDR3 spells CSASGGWAFRGEIYEQYF. The CDR3 bases are TGCAGTGCTAGCGGGGGGTGGGCGTTTAGGGGTGAGATTTACGAGCAGTACTTC.

The table lists this clonotype with a few counts. This chain uses TRBV5-1 with TRBJ2-1, with a weak D call TRBD2 (5 bases). Germline-derived CDR1 and CDR2 are SGHRS and YFSETQ. V lost 2 bases and J 10 bases, leaving 10 bases between the germline ends. CDR3 length: 12 residues. This CDR3 is CASSFAGEEQFF. The DNA of the CDR3 is TGCGCCAGCAGCTTCGCCGGGGAAGAGCAGTTCTTC.